This TCR beta chain was recorded in a study of blood T cell repertoires in COVID-19 (dated by TCRdb to about 2020). Regarding the study in general: Collaborator samples came from the United States, Italy and Spain and covered acute and convalescent phases of COVID-19. The samples were drawn from the first 160 participants of the ongoing ImmuneRACE study and from more than 1,000 subjects provided by 6 global collaborators. Deeply sampled blood TCRbeta repertoires from subjects exposed to, actively infected with, or recovered from COVID-19 were included in the dataset. Sample metadata almost always included a de-identified subject ID, COVID-19 status, age in years and sex. The repertoires were released in a freely available public database meant as a resource for research on the immune response to SARS-CoV-2. The material from the prospective study consisted of cDNA or gDNA derived from T cells, B-cell-depleted T cells, or PBMCs. Where available, HLA class I and class II types were obtained from metadata supplied by the sample provider rather than from assay-based typing.

Collaborating institutions collected whole blood in K2EDTA tubes following their own protocols. Collaborator samples were shipped for TCRbeta analysis as frozen whole blood, isolated PBMCs, or DNA extracted from either sample type. Broad study findings and their caveats: The amount of clinical and demographic metadata varied by source and participant and was provided uncurated.

CDR1 and CDR2 are read off the germline V gene as SGHRS and YFSETQ. The CDR3 measures 16 amino acids from cysteine to phenylalanine. Only the CDR3 DNA stays, 48 bases, in frame from base 1. Relative to germline, V is missing 2 bases and J is missing 4 bases, with 8 bases of the junction outside any gene match. Comments on this clone: This receptor's antigen is unknown. Base qualities are not recorded, but no much larger clone differs from it by a single base.

The immunoSEQ Assay, a bias-controlled multiplex PCR, was used to amplify TCRbeta CDR3 regions from genomic DNA. Under the source paper's analysis protocol: The number of nucleated cells in each sample was estimated from the amplification of reference gene primers within the assay. Sequence reads were collapsed and filtered to measure the absolute abundance of every unique TCRbeta CDR3 rearrangement. For each sample, productive Simpson clonality was calculated as the square root of Simpson's diversity index across productive rearrangements. What TCRdb holds here is the immuneACCESS table cut down to in-frame rearrangements. Part of the clones is not present; checked against another copy, under half of the missing clones reflect an unresolved V gene, and the others are unexplained. That table is the source of V, J and clone size, and D and trimming were worked out from the DNA. The sample contains 200,000 to 300,000 clones, approximately 81% of them found a single time. In total, the top ten clones hold 4.2% of the sample.

This sequence originates from a man in his fifties or sixties with acute or convalescent COVID-19. The V and J segments used are TRBV5-1 and TRBJ2-5, and 10 junction bases match TRBD2. Input material: peripheral blood. The base sequence is TGCGCCAGCAGCTTTCAGCGGGGGGGCCGCGGAGAGACCCAGTACTTC. This sequence encodes CASSFQRGGRGETQYF.